The next 3 T cell receptor beta chains were all read from a single sample in a study of blood T cell repertoires in COVID-19. Only in-frame clones appear in the TCRdb table, and some are missing; sequencing was by immunoSEQ multiplex PCR. The data show fewer than 45,000 clones, roughly 88% seen once. The sample was peripheral blood. The receptors were gathered from a woman in her forties with acute or convalescent COVID-19.

The chain carries TRBV3-1 (or the pseudogene TRBV3-2) and TRBJ2-7; 8 nucleotides agree with TRBD2. Looked up from germline, CDR1 is LGHDT and CDR2 is YNNKEL (reference sequence). With V trimmed by 1 base and J by 7 bases, 9 bases remained unmatched. This CDR3 contains 15 residues. The CDR3 region has the DNA TGTGCCAGCAGCCAAGTTTTTGGCGGGAGGCTAGAGCAGTACTTC. Amino acids: CASSQVFGGRLEQYF.

This sequence joins TRBV5-6 and TRBJ2-7; D might be TRBD1 (6 bases). Germline V gene data show CDR1 as SGHDT and CDR2 as YYEEEE. Trimming shortened V by 2 bases and J by 3 bases, and 15 bases separated the two germline ends. The CDR3 spans 15 residues. DNA of the CDR3: TGTGCCAGCAGCTTTGGCAGGGGTTTTCTCTACGAGCAGTACTTC. It translates to CASSFGRGFLYEQYF.

This chain links TRBV27 with TRBJ2-2, with TRBD2 identical over 7 bases. Per germline, CDR1 MNHEY and CDR2 SMNVEV (reference sequence). The CDR3 covers 15 residues. J lost 4 bases, V lost 3 bases, and 5 bases had no gene match. The CDR3 DNA reads TGTGCCAGCAGTTTGGGGGGGGGAGGCACCGGGGAGCTGTTTTTT. It yields the protein CASSLGGGGTGELFF.